A selection of T cell receptor beta chains follows, all from one sample in a study of cytomegalovirus exposure and HLA in healthy donors. Assay used: immunoSEQ multiplex PCR; TCRdb lists only in-frame clones, some missing. The table records 78,000 or so clones, 85% to 95% of them present only once. Sample: PBMCs. These receptors all stem from a young woman in good health and CMV-seropositive. Both conserved end residues are part of each CDR3. D genes are given only for firm matches. Expanded clones get a size class; other rows say once, few or many, or leave the size out.

clone size	V gene	J gene	D gene	CDR3 DNA	CDR3 protein
.	TRBV7-9	TRBJ2-5	TRBD1	TGTGCCAGCAGCAAAGACAGGGGGATTGGGACCCAGTACTTC	CASSKDRGIGTQYF
.	TRBV25-1	TRBJ1-3	TRBD1	TGTGCCAGCCGGGACAGGGGGCGCGGAAACACCATATATTTT	CASRDRGRGNTIYF
.	TRBV5-6	TRBJ2-7	TRBD2	TGTGCCAGCAGCCTGCCGACTAGCGGTTTATCTTACGAGCAGTACTTC	CASSLPTSGLSYEQYF
.	TRBV30	TRBJ2-2	.	TGTGCCTGGAGTGTATCCCTGGTTAGTAACGCCGGGGAGCTGTTTTTT	CAWSVSLVSNAGELFF
.	TRBV6-5	TRBJ1-5	.	TGTGCCAGCAGTTCAGAAAGTAGCAATCAGCCCCAGCATTTT	CASSSESSNQPQHF
.	TRBV27	TRBJ1-6	.	TGTGCCAGCAAGGAGGGCTTCTCCTATAATTCACCCCTCCACTTT	CASKEGFSYNSPLHF
.	TRBV5-4	TRBJ2-1	TRBD2	TGTGCCAGCAGCTCGGCCCGCGGACTAGCGGACAGGAATGAGCAGTTCTTC	CASSSARGLADRNEQFF
.	TRBV5-1	TRBJ1-4	.	TGCGCCAGCAGCTTCGGGTCAGGGAATGAAAAACTGTTTTTT	CASSFGSGNEKLFF
.	TRBV6-5	TRBJ2-2	.	TGTGCCAGCAGTAGGGGCCCCGGGGAGCTGTTTTTT	CASSRGPGELFF
once	TRBV7-8	TRBJ1-5	.	TGTGCCAGCAGCTTAGAGTTCGGGGTCCTAGGTCAGCCCCAGCATTTT	CASSLEFGVLGQPQHF